The sequence of this T cell receptor beta chain was determined in a study of memory CD4+ T cells and cytomegalovirus serostatus. Comments on this clone: Its antigen is undetermined.

Findings and caveats of the study: Each of some 67 CMV-associated TCRbeta sequences occurred in one to five individuals. The CMV-associated TCR signature appears largely within the CD4+ memory repertoire.

The CDR3 runs to 15 residues. The germline V gene has CDR1 SNHLY and CDR2 FYNNEI. After removal of 7 bases from V and 3 bases from J, the junction contained 7 bases not matched to a gene. Single viable CD3+CD4+CD8-CD45RO+ cells were sorted as the memory CD4+ T cells. Donors' CMV status reflects serum IgG against pp150, pp28, p38, p52. After thawing, CD4+ T cells were positively selected. The table came from immunoSEQ multiplex PCR; TCRdb's copy has only in-frame clones and leaves some out. Here the sample spans 30,000 to 40,000 clones, approximately 79% being singletons. This sequence was found in an adult in good health and CMV-seropositive. This chain links TRBV2 with TRBJ1-5; 9 bases line up with TRBD1. The source material was memory CD4+ T cells from blood. The chain's CDR3 is CASNLQGAVNQPQHF. The CDR3 DNA sequence: TGTGCCAGCAACCTACAGGGGGCAGTCAATCAGCCCCAGCATTTT.